Given below is one T cell receptor beta chain in context. Germline CDR1 SEHNR, CDR2 FQNEAQ (reference sequence). This CDR3 has 17 amino acids. Trimming shortened V by 4 bases and J by 1 base, and 19 bases separated the two germline ends. This sample was included in a study of blood T cell repertoires in COVID-19. As for the study in general: Material from acute and convalescent COVID-19 was sourced from the United States, Italy and Spain. The cDNA or gDNA used as material had been derived from T cells, B-cell-depleted T cells, or PBMCs.

Authors' analysis steps: It was from reference gene primer amplification that nucleated cell counts were estimated. This table comes from immunoSEQ multiplex PCR, and its TCRdb copy is limited to in-frame clones, with some not included. From that table come the V and J calls and clone size; the DNA was used to work out D and trimming. The table includes about 170,000 clones, around four fifths detected once. The sequencing input was PBMCs or T cells enriched from blood (not recorded which). This receptor was identified in a woman between 45 and 60 years old in a cohort exposed to, infected with or recovered from COVID-19 (not recorded which). V usage is TRBV7-9 and J usage is TRBJ1-2; D is uncertain. Here the CDR3 reads CASSSNFPQQSNYGYTF. DNA for the CDR3: TGTGCCAGCAGCTCCAACTTCCCGCAACAGAGTAACTATGGCTACACCTTC.